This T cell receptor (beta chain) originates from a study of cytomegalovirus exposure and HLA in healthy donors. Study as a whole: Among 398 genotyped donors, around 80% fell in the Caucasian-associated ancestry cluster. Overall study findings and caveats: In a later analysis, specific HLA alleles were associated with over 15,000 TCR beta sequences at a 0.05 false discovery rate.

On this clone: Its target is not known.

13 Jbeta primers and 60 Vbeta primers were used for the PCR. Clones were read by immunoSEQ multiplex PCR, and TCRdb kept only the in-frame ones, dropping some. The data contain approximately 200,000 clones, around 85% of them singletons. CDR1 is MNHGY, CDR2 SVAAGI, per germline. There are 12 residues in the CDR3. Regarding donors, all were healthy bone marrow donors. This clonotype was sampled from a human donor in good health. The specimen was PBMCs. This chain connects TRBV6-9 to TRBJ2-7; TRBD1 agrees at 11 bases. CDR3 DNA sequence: TGTGAACGGGACAGGGGGTTGTACGAGCAGTACTTC. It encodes CERDRGLYEQYF.